Listed below are T cell receptor beta chains from one sample, sequenced in a study of shared clonotypes between healthy human individuals. TCRdb keeps only in-frame clones here, not all; method: immunoSEQ multiplex PCR. The sample holds 600,000 to 750,000 clones, 55% to 75% seen once. Material: memory CD4+ T cells sorted from blood. These receptors all stem from a woman aged 25-40 years in good health. The CDR3 runs from the conserved cysteine through the conserved F or W. A D gene is named only where the DNA matches it firmly. Rows may omit the clone size; those that give it use once, few, many or a size class.

V	J	size	D	DNA	CDR3
TRBV2	TRBJ1-1	.	.	TGTGCCAGCACGATAGGGAACACTGAAGCTTTCTTT	CASTIGNTEAFF
TRBV27	TRBJ2-7	.	.	TGTGCCAGCAGTCCCTGGACCCGGACGGTCTACGAGCAGTACTTC	CASSPWTRTVYEQYF
TRBV5-1	TRBJ1-5	once	TRBD1	TGCGCCAGCAGCTTGGAGGGACAGGGAGGCAATCAGCCCCAGCATTTT	CASSLEGQGGNQPQHF
TRBV28	TRBJ1-5	.	.	TGTGCCAGCCGACCCCAAGGATATAGCAATCAGCCCCAGCATTTT	CASRPQGYSNQPQHF
TRBV7-9	TRBJ2-1	.	.	TGTGCCAGCAGCTTGCGGTCGAGCTCCTACAATGAGCAGTTCTTC	CASSLRSSSYNEQFF
TRBV27	TRBJ2-3	few	.	TGTGCCAGCAGTTCCTGGGGAACAGATACGCAGTATTTT	CASSSWGTDTQYF
TRBV7-9	TRBJ2-5	.	.	TGTGCCAGCAGCTTTGGGAGTACAGAGACCCAGTACTTC	CASSFGSTETQYF
TRBV5-1	TRBJ2-5	few	.	TGCGCCAGCAGCCCGGGACACGAAAAAGAGACCCAGTACTTC	CASSPGHEKETQYF
TRBV7-9	TRBJ1-1	.	.	TGTGCCAGCAGCCGACCGGGGCTGAACACTGAAGCTTTCTTT	CASSRPGLNTEAFF
TRBV6-5	TRBJ2-7	.	.	TGTGCCAGCAGTTACGGTCGTGTCCCGGGGACCTACGAGCAGTACTTC	CASSYGRVPGTYEQYF
TRBV19	TRBJ1-1	once	.	TGTGCCAGTAGTATGGTTGGCAGGGGTTCTGAAGCTTTCTTT	CASSMVGRGSEAFF
TRBV7-3	TRBJ2-1	.	.	TGTGCCAGCAGCTCCGCGACCGGGAGCAATGAGCAGTTCTTC	CASSSATGSNEQFF
TRBV6-5	TRBJ1-1	.	TRBD1	TGTGCCAGCAGCACAGGGGAGCGGGACACTGAAGCTTTCTTT	CASSTGERDTEAFF
TRBV7-6	TRBJ1-3	.	.	TGTGCCAGCAGCTTATCACCTTCCGTAAACACCATATATTTT	CASSLSPSVNTIYF
TRBV28	TRBJ2-1	.	.	TGTGCCAGCAGGACCAATTTGGGTTGGGGTGAGCAGTTCTTC	CASRTNLGWGEQFF
TRBV25-1	TRBJ2-5	few	.	TGTGCCAGCAGTGGGGCCTTGGGGGAGAACTTGGAGACCCAGTACTTC	CASSGALGENLETQYF
TRBV11-2	TRBJ2-1	many	.	TGTGCCAGCAGCTTGGCGGGCTCCTACAATGAGCAGTTCTTC	CASSLAGSYNEQFF
TRBV19	TRBJ2-1	.	TRBD2	TGTGCCAGTAGTGATCGACTAGCGGCCTACAATGAGCAGTTCTTC	CASSDRLAAYNEQFF
TRBV5-5	TRBJ2-1	once	TRBD2	TGTGCCAGCAGCTCCAGCTTGTGGACTAGATCCAGCGGTGAGCAGTTCTTC	CASSSSLWTRSSGEQFF
TRBV11-2	TRBJ1-2	.	TRBD1	TGTGCCAGCAGCTTAGCGTTTCGTGGGGACAGGGAGTATGGCTACACCTTC	CASSLAFRGDREYGYTF
TRBV5-4	TRBJ1-1	once	.	TGTGCCAGCAGCCCTGACACCCTCACTGAAGCTTTCTTT	CASSPDTLTEAFF
TRBV9	TRBJ1-1	.	.	TGTGCCAGCAGCCCCACGCAGTTGAACACTGAAGCTTTCTTT	CASSPTQLNTEAFF
TRBV7-2	TRBJ2-3	many	.	TGTGCCTCTACCCCACCTCTCCGGGGCACAGATACGCAGTATTTT	CASTPPLRGTDTQYF
TRBV27	TRBJ2-7	many	.	TGTGCCAGCAGTAAACGCCAGGGGCCTACCGGATACGAGCAGTACTTC	CASSKRQGPTGYEQYF
TRBV18	TRBJ2-5	.	.	TGTGCCAGCTCACCAAAAGGGGGAGTTGAGACCCAGTACTTC	CASSPKGGVETQYF
TRBV5-1	TRBJ2-7	many	TRBD2	TGCGCCAGCAGCTGGACTAGCGGGAGCGAAAACGAGCAGTACTTC	CASSWTSGSENEQYF
TRBV30	TRBJ2-5	once	.	TGTGCCTGGAGCCGATTAAGACATCCCCAAGAGACCCAGTACTTC	CAWSRLRHPQETQYF
TRBV7-2	TRBJ1-5	few	TRBD1	TGTGCCAGCAGCTATGGGACAGGAAGGCAGCCCCAGCATTTT	CASSYGTGRQPQHF
TRBV27	TRBJ2-7	.	TRBD1	TGTGCCAGCAGCCGAGGGACAGGGGAGGGTCACGAGCAGTACTTC	CASSRGTGEGHEQYF
TRBV5-1	TRBJ1-2	.	.	TGCGCCAGCAGCTTGGAACGCTATGGCTACACCTTC	CASSLERYGYTF
TRBV6-4	TRBJ2-2	.	.	TGTGCCAGCAGTGACTCTGGTAGCGCGAACACCGGGGAGCTGTTTTTT	CASSDSGSANTGELFF
TRBV7-9	TRBJ2-1	.	TRBD1	TGTGCCAGCAGCTTACCCCCATGGGGACAGGGGTGGAATGAGCAGTTCTTC	CASSLPPWGQGWNEQFF
TRBV28	TRBJ2-1	.	TRBD2	TGTGCCAGCAGTAACAGCGGGAGCTATGAGCAGTTCTTC	CASSNSGSYEQFF
TRBV2	TRBJ1-2	.	.	TGTGCCAGCAGTCCAACAGGCTATGGCTACACCTTC	CASSPTGYGYTF
TRBV9	TRBJ1-6	.	.	TGTGCCAGCAGCCCCCAAGGGGGAAGTTTCTATAATTCACCCCTCCACTTT	CASSPQGGSFYNSPLHF
TRBV6-5	TRBJ1-5	once	.	TGTGCCAGCAGTCAGGCAGGGGTCGGCAATCAGCCCCAGCATTTT	CASSQAGVGNQPQHF
TRBV27	TRBJ1-2	.	TRBD1	TGTGCCAGCAGTTTGGACAGGGCAAACTATGGCTACACCTTC	CASSLDRANYGYTF
TRBV25-1	TRBJ1-6	once	.	TGTGCCAGCAGTGAGGTCAGTTACTTGGCACCCCTCCACTTT	CASSEVSYLAPLHF
TRBV27	TRBJ2-3	.	.	TGTGCCAGCAGTTTAAGATCCCGCACAGATACGCAGTATTTT	CASSLRSRTDTQYF
TRBV5-1	TRBJ1-1	.	.	TGCGCCAGCAGCCTCGAGGGGGGCACGGACACTGAAGCTTTCTTT	CASSLEGGTDTEAFF
TRBV28	TRBJ2-3	.	.	TGTGCCACCGGGGGGCGGGCGCAGTATTTT	CATGGRAQYF
TRBV19	TRBJ1-1	.	.	TGTGCCAGTACCGGGTGGGCAGCCACTGAAGCTTTCTTT	CASTGWAATEAFF
TRBV19	TRBJ1-2	.	TRBD1	TGTGCCAGTAGTGCCGGGACAGGTGTCTATGGCTACACCTTC	CASSAGTGVYGYTF
TRBV6-1	TRBJ2-7	.	.	TGTGCCAGCAGTGAAATTTCTACCGAGCAGTACTTC	CASSEISTEQYF
TRBV2	TRBJ2-1	.	TRBD2	TGTGCCAGTAAACTAGCGGGATGGGGCAATGAGCAGTTCTTC	CASKLAGWGNEQFF
TRBV5-1	TRBJ2-1	.	.	TGCGCCAGCAGCTTGGAGTACTACACTGAGCAGTTCTTC	CASSLEYYTEQFF
TRBV28	TRBJ2-7	.	.	TGTGCCAGCAGTTTGGCAGGGGTCAACGAGCAGTACTTC	CASSLAGVNEQYF
TRBV28	TRBJ2-1	once	.	TGTGCCAGCAGCCCACTAGGAAGGCACAATGAGCAGTTCTTC	CASSPLGRHNEQFF
TRBV5-8	TRBJ1-4	many	TRBD1	TGTGCCAGCAGCGACAACAGGGGGGACTTAAATACCGCAACTAATGAAAAACTGTTTTTT	CASSDNRGDLNTATNEKLFF
TRBV5-1	TRBJ2-3	.	TRBD1	TGCGCCAGCAGCTCCCGGGACAGAACAGATACGCAGTATTTT	CASSSRDRTDTQYF
TRBV6-4	TRBJ2-7	.	.	TGTGCCAGCAGTGGTCAAGACCCCTCACCGAGCTCCTACGAGCAGTACTTC	CASSGQDPSPSSYEQYF